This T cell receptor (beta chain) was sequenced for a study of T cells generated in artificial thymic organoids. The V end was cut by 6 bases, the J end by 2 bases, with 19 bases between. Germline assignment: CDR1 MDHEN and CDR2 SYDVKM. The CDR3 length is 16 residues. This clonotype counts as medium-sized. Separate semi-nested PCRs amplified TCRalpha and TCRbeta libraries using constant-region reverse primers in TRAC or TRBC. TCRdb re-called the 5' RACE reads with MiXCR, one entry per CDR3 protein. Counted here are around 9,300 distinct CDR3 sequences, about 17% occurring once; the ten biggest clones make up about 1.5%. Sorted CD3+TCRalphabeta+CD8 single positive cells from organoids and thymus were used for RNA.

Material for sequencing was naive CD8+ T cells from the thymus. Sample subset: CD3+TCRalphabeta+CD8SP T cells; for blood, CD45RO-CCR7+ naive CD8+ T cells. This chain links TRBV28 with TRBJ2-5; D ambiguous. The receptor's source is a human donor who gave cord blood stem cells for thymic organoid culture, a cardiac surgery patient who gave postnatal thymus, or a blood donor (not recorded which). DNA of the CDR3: TGTGCCAGCAGCCACGGCCTGGGTTCTCCTCAAGAGACCCAGTACTTC. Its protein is CASSHGLGSPQETQYF.